The table lists the clone carrying this T cell receptor beta chain with many counts. What it binds is not known. Germline lookup yields CDR1 MDHEN and CDR2 SYDVKM. The CDR3 is made up of 14 amino acids. The trim removed 5 bases at V and 2 bases at J, leaving 3 bases unmatched. The sample belongs to a study of T cells in Graves' hyperthyroidism and ophthalmopathy. Regions amplified from RNA transcripts were the TCR beta CDR3 regions. The HTBI primer set drove a first-round RT-PCR of the TCR CDR3. TCRdb processed the multiplex PCR reads anew with MiXCR; each CDR3 protein has one entry. The sample shows under 300,000 distinct CDR3 sequences, about 14% of them seen only once. Notes on the study in general: Most clonotypes expanded in thyroid above 0.001 were likewise present in blood.

The gene calls are TRBV28 and TRBJ2-7; 10 positions match TRBD1. The sequenced sample was blood. The sequence was obtained from a woman aged 35 to 49 with Graves' hyperthyroidism that later progressed to Graves' ophthalmopathy. The CDR3 loop is CASSDRGHPYEQYF. CDR3 DNA sequence: TGTGCCAGCAGTGACAGGGGGCACCCCTACGAGCAGTACTTC.